This T cell receptor (beta chain) comes out of a study of early stage breast cancer tumors (TCRdb year 2017). About the investigation overall: Of the roughly 17 invasive breast tumors, roughly 12 were found to be estrogen receptor-positive, progesterone receptor-positive and HER2-negative. About 65% of the 12 ER+/PR+/HER2- tumors were invasive ductal carcinomas, while the other four were invasive lobular carcinomas. On average, each sample had 8 to 10-fold read coverage. The samples as a whole yielded a few million detected templates, corresponding to about 1 million unique clonotypes.

The study profiled bulk TCR beta-chain repertoires in matched peripheral blood, tumor and adjacent normal breast tissue taken from roughly 17 patients with early-stage breast cancer. Before surgery, roughly 4.5-11 mL of whole blood was collected into EDTA tubes and then processed within 2 hours. Peripheral blood mononuclear cells were isolated by Ficoll-Paque centrifugation in SepMate-50 tubes. PBMCs were cryopreserved in aliquots of roughly 2 to 4.5 million cells in about 90% FBS with about 10% DMSO and kept in liquid nitrogen. The Qiagen AllPrep DNA/RNA Mini kit was used for genomic DNA extraction. Two independent genomic DNA replicates were amplified for each sample, with around 0.5 ug used for blood and around 1.5 ug for tumor or normal breast. Following the manufacturer's instructions, the ImmunoSeq Intro kit was used to carry out TCRB sequencing on genomic DNA. For absolute quantification, the approximately 32-cycle multiplex PCR included proprietary primers along with spike-in control sequences. An 87-bp fragment spanning the CDR3 and flanking V and J genes was sequenced with single-end 150-bp reads. Each lane of an Illumina MiSeq running version 3.0 chemistry carried seven multiplexed samples, with two replicates apiece. For the original study's pipeline: The vendor's proprietary pipeline processed the raw data and merged both replicates into a single result for each sample. To define clonotypes, the study grouped productive rearrangements that shared the V-gene family, CDR3 amino acid sequence and J-gene segment. To compute clonality, the normalized Shannon entropy (Pielou evenness) of TCRB abundances was subtracted from 1. T cell density was estimated by dividing total templates by the number of input cells inferred from the DNA input amount. Recon with default parameters was used to estimate total repertoire diversity and clonality. A clonotype counted as tumor-enriched if its abundance in tumor exceeded 0.1% and was at least 32-fold higher than its abundance in normal breast. TCRdb took this table from immuneACCESS and kept in-frame rearrangements with V and J called. Such tables lack part of the clones; where checked against another copy, unresolved V genes explain under half of the gap, and the rest is unexplained. V and J calls and clone size follow that table, whereas D and trimming were derived from the DNA. Across this sample there are around 48,000 clones, with under 95% seen only once. Jointly, the top ten make up around 5% of the sample.

Notes on this clone: It has no known antigen specificity. Base qualities are not provided; no much larger clone lies one nucleotide away.

The research as a whole found: Compared with adjacent normal breast tissue, tumors had approximately 2.7-fold higher T cell density and higher clonality. Repertoires from blood resembled normal breast more closely than tumor, and using blood as a reference for each tissue separated tumor from normal in about 85% of the 16 patients. Chain pairing and functional markers such as CD4, CD8 and FOXP3 were missed by bulk genomic DNA sequencing of unsorted cells. Enriched TCRB sequences shared across patients were mostly commonly generated sequences, unlikely to play an important role in the tumor microenvironment. The small cohort size prevented analysis by tumor subtype.

A distance of 11 bases separates the germline ends of V and J, which lose 2 bases and 0 bases respectively. The germline V gene encodes CDR1 SEHNR and CDR2 FQNEAQ (reference sequence). The CDR3 goes from the cysteine to the phenylalanine over 16 residues. The sequence is cut down to CDR3 DNA, 48 bases in frame from base 1. The chain is made from TRBV7-9 and TRBJ2-1; 6 matching bases give a weak D call of TRBD2. The receptor was isolated from a person in their 70s with breast cancer. The specimen sequenced was blood. The sequence in DNA is TGTGCCAGCAGCTTATCCGCGGGGCTCTCCTACAATGAGCAGTTCTTC. Its translation is CASSLSAGLSYNEQFF. The CDR3, completed at both ends by the reference TRBV7-9 and TRBJ2-1 genes, gives the full variable domain DTGVSQNPRHKITKRGQNVTFRCDPISEHNRLYWYRQTLGQGPEFLTYFQNEAQLEKSRLLSDRFSAERPKGSFSTLEIQRTEQGDSAMYLCASSLSAGLSYNEQFFGPGTRLTVL.